This T cell receptor (beta chain) was observed in a study of CXCR3-negative and CXCR3-positive naive CD8 T cells. This clonotype shows up as medium-sized by frequency. Antigen unknown. Findings of the study overall: Comparison of naive subsets found surface CD5 to be comparable, and TCR strength was inferred on the basis of TRB CDR3 properties. Naive cells that were CXCR3-positive had more hydrophobic TRB CDR3s (compared with CXCR3-negative naive cells). Whereas both naive subsets had comparably high diversity, memory CD8+ cells had much lower diversity.

The study made its TRB cDNA libraries by 5' RACE, adding UMI labels. TCRdb re-analyzed the 5' RACE reads; it lists each CDR3 protein once, without DNA. This sample's clone table lists fewer than 6,000 distinct CDR3 sequences. Germline lookup yields CDR1 SNHLY and CDR2 FYNNEI. The CDR3 spans 13 residues. This chain links TRBV2 with TRBJ2-3. This receptor was identified in a human donor in good health. Some clones in this sample may be carry-over from other donors' samples. Specimen: naive CXCR3+ CD8+ T cells from blood. Subset of the sample: CD45RO-CCR7+CD27+CD95- naive CD8+ T cells expressing CXCR3 (TNR3+). The CDR3 sequence: CASMLASTDTQYF.